These 24 T cell receptor beta chains were sequenced from one sample in a study of vaccination effects on CD4 cells after COVID-19. These TCRs are of unknown antigen specificity. Profiling relied on immunoSEQ multiplex PCR, and the TCRdb table lists in-frame clones only, not all of them. Seen here are around 30,000 clones, about three quarters observed once, and the top ten hold around 20%. Sequencing in the ViraFEST assay came after antigen-specific CD4+ T cells had been expanded with viral peptide pools, which were used to stimulate PBMC. Isolation of CD4+ T cells took place after 10 days of culture. The person had a PCR-confirmed SARS-CoV-2 infection during March to December 2020. This material consisted of CD4+ T cells from PBMCs cultured with SARS-CoV-2 spike peptides, taken before COVID-19 vaccination. The receptors stem from a human donor who had a prior SARS-CoV-2 infection.

V is TRBV9 and J is TRBJ2-3; the D is unclear. Germline CDR1 and CDR2: SGDLS and YYNGEE. Trimming took off 0 bases at V and 0 bases at J, with 11 bases between the two ends. The CDR3 covers 16 residues. This CDR3 reads CASSVGKGFSTDTQYF. DNA of the CDR3: TGTGCCAGCAGCGTAGGCAAGGGCTTTAGCACAGATACGCAGTATTTT.

This chain connects TRBV29-1 to TRBJ2-7, with D uncertain. Trimming took 4 bases from V and 5 from J, leaving 12 bases between them. In germline, CDR1 is SQVTM, CDR2 ANQGSEA. This CDR3 has 12 residues. This chain's CDR3 is CSVGRRVDEQYF. The CDR3 DNA follows: TGCAGCGTTGGGCGAAGGGTGGACGAGCAGTACTTC.

The chain recombines TRBV5-4 with TRBJ2-2; 10 bases agree with TRBD2. V dropped 4 bases and J dropped 5; count of bases not matched to a gene: 5. The CDR3 runs 15 residues. CDR1 is SGHNT and CDR2 is YYREEE in the germline V gene (reference sequence). This CDR3 reads CASSASGSRTGELFF. CDR3 nucleotides: TGTGCCAGCAGCGCTAGCGGGAGCAGAACCGGGGAGCTGTTTTTT.

The chain couples TRBV11-3 to TRBJ2-4; D is unresolved. This CDR3 is 17 amino acids long. Germline lookup yields CDR1 SGHNT and CDR2 YENEEA. The germline V and J ends were trimmed by 0 bases and 1 base, with 13 bases remaining between them. CDR3 in DNA: TGTGCCAGCAGCTTAGAGCCAAGCTCACGGGCCAAAAACATTCAGTACTTC. Amino acid sequence: CASSLEPSSRAKNIQYF.

The chain employs TRBV7-3 and TRBJ2-1; 13 nucleotides agree with TRBD2. The CDR3 length is 17 residues. Germline-derived CDR1 and CDR2 are SGHTA and FQGTGA. V lost 3 bases and J lost 3; bases outside the gene matches: 5. CDR3 in amino acids: CASSLAGLAGNYNEQFF. CDR3 DNA sequence: TGTGCCAGCAGCTTGGCGGGACTAGCGGGGAACTACAATGAGCAGTTCTTC.

The gene calls are TRBV7-3 and TRBJ2-7; 10 positions agree with TRBD2. The CDR3 is 15 amino acids. V gave up 2 bases and J gave up 0 bases; unmatched junction bases: 1. Germline CDR1 SGHTA, CDR2 FQGTGA. The CDR3 sequence: CASSLGLAASYEQYF. CDR3 sequence (DNA): TGTGCCAGCAGCTTAGGACTAGCGGCCTCCTACGAGCAGTACTTC.

The V and J genes are TRBV20-1 and TRBJ2-7; tentatively, D is TRBD2 (6 bases). The CDR3 runs 13 residues. With 3 bases removed from V and 2 bases from J, the gap between germline ends came to 11 bases. CDR1 is DFQATT and CDR2 is SNEGSKA in the germline V gene (reference sequence). CDR3 nucleotides: TGCAGTGCTAGTACCGGGACTCCCTACGAGCAGTACTTC. Translated, it gives CSASTGTPYEQYF.

This chain joins TRBV7-2 and TRBJ2-5, with D uncertain. Deletions cut 0 bases from V and 5 bases from J, with 13 bases between. Germline V CDR1 and CDR2: SGHTA, FQGNSA. This CDR3 region has 15 residues. The CDR3 region has the DNA TGTGCCAGCAGCTTAGCTAGCTCAACGGTGGAGACCCAGTACTTC. Encoded protein: CASSLASSTVETQYF.

The CDR3 DNA sequence: TGTGCCAGCACCAAGTTAGACAGGGGCGCACAGACCCAGTACTTC. Translated: CASTKLDRGAQTQYF. V and J are TRBV2 and TRBJ2-5; the match to TRBD1 covers 8 bases. Germline lookup yields CDR1 SNHLY and CDR2 FYNNEI. Losses at the gene ends were 7 bases for V and 6 bases for J; bases not matched to a gene: 13. This CDR3 is 15 amino acids long.

The V call is TRBV6-4, the J call TRBJ2-3, with 8 bases identical to TRBD2. Germline CDR1 is MRHNA and CDR2 is SNTAGT. V shed 3 bases, J shed 5 bases, and the junction held 4 bases outside the gene matches. This CDR3 contains 14 residues. The CDR3, as DNA: TGTGCCAGCAGTGAGGGTAGCGGGGTAGATACGCAGTATTTT. Residues: CASSEGSGVDTQYF.

In its sample, this clone was seen once. The V gene is TRBV7-2, the J gene TRBJ2-7, with 7 bases lining up with TRBD1. The CDR3 is 14 residues long. V lost 4 bases and J lost 5; bases outside the gene matches: 8. Germline CDR1 and CDR2: SGHTA and FQGNSA. The CDR3 bases are TGTGCCAGCAGCTCCATCGACAGGGTCCACGAGCAGTACTTC. Translated: CASSSIDRVHEQYF. Full variable domain (outside the CDR3, taken from reference TRBV7-2 and TRBJ2-7): GAGVSQSPSNKVTEKGKDVELRCDPISGHTALYWYRQSLGQGLEFLIYFQGNSAPDKSGLPSDRFSAERTGGSVSTLTIQRTQQEDSAVYLCASSSIDRVHEQYFGPGTRLTVT.

The chain uses TRBV11-2 and TRBJ2-7; D may correspond to TRBD1 or TRBD2 (6 bases each). The V gene's germline CDR1 is SGHAT and CDR2 FQNNGV. This CDR3 has 16 amino acids. V lost 1 base, J lost 5 bases, and 18 bases lay in between. The CDR3 DNA is TGTGCCAGCAGCTTAGGGTTAAGGGGGGCGGTGCACGAGCAGTACTTC. Its translation: CASSLGLRGAVHEQYF.

The chain uses TRBV11-3 and TRBJ2-1; TRBD2 aligns across 11 bases. J was trimmed by 8 bases and V by 3 bases; bases with no gene match: 9. The CDR3 totals 16 residues. CDR1 is SGHNT, CDR2 YENEEA, per germline. As DNA, the CDR3 is TGTGCCAGCAGCTTCTTACTAGCGGGAGTAGGTCATGAGCAGTTCTTC. This codes for CASSFLLAGVGHEQFF.

The V and J genes are TRBV4-1 and TRBJ2-1; no firm D call. Germline loops: CDR1 MGHRA, CDR2 YSYEKL. This CDR3 has 15 residues. V shed 4 bases and J shed 4 bases, with 14 bases lying between them. CDR3 nucleotides: TGCGCCAGCAGCCCAAGACTCGTACAGTACAATGAGCAGTTCTTC. Residues: CASSPRLVQYNEQFF.

The chain carries TRBV7-2 and TRBJ2-3, with a tentative D call TRBD2 (6 bases). Trimming left V 3 bases short and J 4 bases short, with 11 bases between. The CDR3 is made up of 14 amino acids. Germline values: CDR1 SGHTA, CDR2 FQGNSA. CDR3 DNA: TGTGCCAGCAGCTTCGCGGGAAGTGCAGATACGCAGTATTTT. It yields the protein CASSFAGSADTQYF.

J is TRBJ2-5 and V is TRBV21-1; TRBD1, the table's D call, was not compared with the DNA. TRBV21-1 is given as a pseudogene. This CDR3 spans 14 amino acids. The CDR3 protein is CASSKGQWTETQYF. In DNA form, the CDR3 reads TGTGCCAGCAGCAAGGGACAGTGGACGGAGACCCAGTACTTC.

This clone occurred a few times. This rearrangement joins TRBV19 to TRBJ1-1; 7 positions match TRBD1. J lost 4 bases, V lost 3 bases, and 14 bases had no gene match. Germline loops: CDR1 LNHDA, CDR2 SQIVND (reference sequence). The length of the CDR3 is 17 residues. This CDR3 is CASSIYRGRSQGTEAFF. As DNA, the CDR3 is TGTGCCAGTAGTATTTACAGGGGTCGGTCCCAGGGCACTGAAGCTTTCTTT.

This chain uses TRBV18 with TRBJ1-6; TRBD1 is a possible D gene (6 bases). Trimming left V 0 bases short and J 7 bases short, with 16 bases between. From germline, CDR1 is KGHSH and CDR2 LQKENI. CDR3 length: 17 residues. The CDR3 loop is CASSPPATWDKNSPLHF. In nucleotides, the CDR3 is TGTGCCAGCTCACCACCTGCGACCTGGGACAAAAATTCACCCCTCCACTTT. The whole variable domain, filled in from reference TRBV18 and TRBJ1-6, reads NAGVMQNPRHLVRRRGQEARLRCSPMKGHSHVYWYRQLPEEGLKFMVYLQKENIIDESGMPKERFSAEFPKEGPSILRIQQVVRGDSAAYFCASSPPATWDKNSPLHFGNGTRLTVT.

The CDR3 DNA sequence: TGCGCCAGCAGTGGTAGAACCGGAACAGATACGCAGTATTTT. This encodes CASSGRTGTDTQYF. The chain combines TRBV5-1 with TRBJ2-3; D call uncertain. This CDR3 is 14 amino acids long. Between the trimmed V and J ends, which lost 5 bases and 3 bases, there was a span of 13 bases. Germline assignment: CDR1 SGHRS and CDR2 YFSETQ. The entire variable domain, with the rest obtained from reference TRBV5-1 and TRBJ2-3, is as follows: KAGVTQTPRYLIKTRGQQVTLSCSPISGHRSVSWYQQTPGQGLQFLFEYFSETQRNKGNFPGRFSGRQFSNSRSEMNVSTLELGDSALYLCASSGRTGTDTQYFGPGTRLTVL.

The V gene is TRBV18, the J gene TRBJ2-2, with D possibly matching TRBD1 (5 bases). The germline CDR1 and CDR2 sequences are KGHSH and LQKENI. The CDR3 totals 18 residues. The germline V and J ends were trimmed by 6 bases and 6 bases, with 26 bases remaining between them. The CDR3 region is CASSTRGRAVIEAGELFF. Here the CDR3 DNA reads TGTGCCAGCTCTACCCGTGGCAGGGCTGTAATCGAGGCCGGGGAGCTGTTTTTT. The full variable domain, rest sourced from reference TRBV18 and TRBJ2-2, is NAGVMQNPRHLVRRRGQEARLRCSPMKGHSHVYWYRQLPEEGLKFMVYLQKENIIDESGMPKERFSAEFPKEGPSILRIQQVVRGDSAAYFCASSTRGRAVIEAGELFFGEGSRLTVL.

The chain is built from TRBV9 and TRBJ2-3; 7 bases match TRBD2. Trimming removed 0 bases from V and 0 bases from J; junction bases left unmatched: 4. This CDR3 spans 16 amino acids. Germline V gives CDR1 SGDLS, CDR2 YYNGEE. CDR3 in amino acids: CASSVGLAASTDTQYF. CDR3 nucleotide sequence: TGTGCCAGCAGCGTAGGGCTAGCGGCTAGCACAGATACGCAGTATTTT. The whole variable domain, filled in from reference TRBV9 and TRBJ2-3, reads DSGVTQTPKHLITATGQRVTLRCSPRSGDLSVYWYQQSLDQGLQFLIQYYNGEERAKGNILERFSAQQFPDLHSELNLSSLELGDSALYFCASSVGLAASTDTQYFGPGTRLTVL.

This chain uses TRBV6-6 with TRBJ1-2, with 8 nucleotides matching TRBD1. This CDR3 spans 12 amino acids. Germline trimming cut 8 bases from V and 2 bases from J; bases unmatched to any gene: 1. Germline CDR1 is MNHNY and CDR2 is SVGAGI (reference sequence). The DNA for the CDR3 is TGTGCCAGCTGGACAGGGAACTATGGCTACACCTTC. This gives the protein CASWTGNYGYTF.

The chain links TRBV5-1 to TRBJ1-5; D possibly corresponds to TRBD1 (6 bases). The CDR3 has 15 amino acids. With 0 bases removed from V and 4 bases from J, the gap between germline ends came to 11 bases. Looked up from germline, CDR1 is SGHRS and CDR2 is YFSETQ. The CDR3 DNA follows: TGCGCCAGCAGCTTGGGGACAGAGTATAATCAGCCCCAGCATTTT. This sequence encodes CASSLGTEYNQPQHF. The whole variable domain, filled in from reference TRBV5-1 and TRBJ1-5, reads KAGVTQTPRYLIKTRGQQVTLSCSPISGHRSVSWYQQTPGQGLQFLFEYFSETQRNKGNFPGRFSGRQFSNSRSEMNVSTLELGDSALYLCASSLGTEYNQPQHFGDGTRLSIL.

This clone has more than one count but fewer than ten. The gene calls are TRBV5-1 and TRBJ1-6; 8 bases fit TRBD1. CDR1 is SGHRS, CDR2 YFSETQ, per germline. This CDR3 region has 15 residues. The junction had 7 bases not matched to a gene; V was cut back by 4 bases and J by 7 bases. For the CDR3, the DNA is TGCGCCAGCAGCGGAAAGACAGGGGAGAATTCACCCCTCCACTTT. This encodes CASSGKTGENSPLHF. Based on the CDR3 plus reference TRBV5-1 and TRBJ1-6, the full variable domain is KAGVTQTPRYLIKTRGQQVTLSCSPISGHRSVSWYQQTPGQGLQFLFEYFSETQRNKGNFPGRFSGRQFSNSRSEMNVSTLELGDSALYLCASSGKTGENSPLHFGNGTRLTVT.